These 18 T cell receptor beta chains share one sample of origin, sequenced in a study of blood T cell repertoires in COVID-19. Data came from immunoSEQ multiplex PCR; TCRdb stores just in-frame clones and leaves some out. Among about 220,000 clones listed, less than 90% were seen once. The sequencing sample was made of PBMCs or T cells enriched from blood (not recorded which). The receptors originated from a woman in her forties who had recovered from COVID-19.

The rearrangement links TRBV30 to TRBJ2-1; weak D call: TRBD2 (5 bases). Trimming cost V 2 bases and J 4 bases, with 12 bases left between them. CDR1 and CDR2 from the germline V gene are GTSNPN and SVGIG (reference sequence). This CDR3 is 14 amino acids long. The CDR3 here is CAWSRLARYNEQFF. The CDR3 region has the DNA TGTGCCTGGAGTCGGCTAGCTCGGTACAATGAGCAGTTCTTC.

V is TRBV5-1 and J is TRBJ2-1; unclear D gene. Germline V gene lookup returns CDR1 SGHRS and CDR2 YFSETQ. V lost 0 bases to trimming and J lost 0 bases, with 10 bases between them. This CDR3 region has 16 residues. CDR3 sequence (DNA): TGCGCCAGCAGCTTGGTGGGCTTAAGCTCCTACAATGAGCAGTTCTTC. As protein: CASSLVGLSSYNEQFF.

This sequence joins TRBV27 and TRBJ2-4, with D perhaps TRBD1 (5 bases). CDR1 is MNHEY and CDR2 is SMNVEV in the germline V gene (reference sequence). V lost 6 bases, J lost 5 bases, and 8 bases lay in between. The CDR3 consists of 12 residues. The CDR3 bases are TGTGCCAGCAGAACAGGCCAAAACATTCAGTACTTC. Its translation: CASRTGQNIQYF.

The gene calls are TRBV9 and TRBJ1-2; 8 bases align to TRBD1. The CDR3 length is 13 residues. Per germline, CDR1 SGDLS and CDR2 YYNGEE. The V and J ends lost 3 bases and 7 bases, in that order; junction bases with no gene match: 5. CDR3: CASSAGTGPGYTF. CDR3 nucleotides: TGTGCCAGCAGCGCTGGGACAGGACCTGGCTACACCTTC.

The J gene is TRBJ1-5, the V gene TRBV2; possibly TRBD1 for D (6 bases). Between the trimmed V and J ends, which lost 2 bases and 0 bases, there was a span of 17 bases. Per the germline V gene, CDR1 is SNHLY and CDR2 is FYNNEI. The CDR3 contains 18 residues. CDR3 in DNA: TGTGCCAGCAGTGAAAGAAGGGACAAACTTTATAGCAATCAGCCCCAGCATTTT. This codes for CASSERRDKLYSNQPQHF.

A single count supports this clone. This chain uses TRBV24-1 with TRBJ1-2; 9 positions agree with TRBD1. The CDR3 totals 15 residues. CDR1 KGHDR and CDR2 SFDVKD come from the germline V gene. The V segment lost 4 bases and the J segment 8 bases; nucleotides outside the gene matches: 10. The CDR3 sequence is CATSDPDRGFWGYTF. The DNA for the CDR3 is TGTGCCACCAGTGACCCGGACAGGGGTTTTTGGGGCTACACCTTC.

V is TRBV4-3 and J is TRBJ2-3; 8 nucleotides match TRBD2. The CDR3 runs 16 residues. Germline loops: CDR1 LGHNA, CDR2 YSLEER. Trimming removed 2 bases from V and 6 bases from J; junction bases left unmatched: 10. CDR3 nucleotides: TGCGCCAGCAGCCAAAGTCCTAGCGGGTCCCTTGATACGCAGTATTTT. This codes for CASSQSPSGSLDTQYF.

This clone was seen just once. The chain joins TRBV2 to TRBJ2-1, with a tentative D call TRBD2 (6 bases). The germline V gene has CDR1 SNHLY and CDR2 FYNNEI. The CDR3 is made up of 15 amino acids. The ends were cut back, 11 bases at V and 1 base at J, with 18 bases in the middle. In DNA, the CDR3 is TGTGCCTCCTTAGCTCGGGACTTGTCCTACAATGAGCAGTTCTTC. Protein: CASLARDLSYNEQFF.

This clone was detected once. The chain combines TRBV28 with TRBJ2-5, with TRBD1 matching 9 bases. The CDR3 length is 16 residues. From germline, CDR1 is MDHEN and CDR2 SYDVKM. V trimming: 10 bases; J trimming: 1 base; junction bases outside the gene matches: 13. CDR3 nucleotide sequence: TGTGCCACAGAGGGGGGGGGACAGGGACTCCAAGAGACCCAGTACTTC. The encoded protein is CATEGGGQGLQETQYF.

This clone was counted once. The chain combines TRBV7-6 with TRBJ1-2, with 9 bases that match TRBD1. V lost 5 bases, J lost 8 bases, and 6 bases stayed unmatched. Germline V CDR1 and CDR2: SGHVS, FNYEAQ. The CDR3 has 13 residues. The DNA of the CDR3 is TGTGCCAGCAGCGAACGGACAGGGGAAGGCTACACCTTC. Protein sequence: CASSERTGEGYTF.

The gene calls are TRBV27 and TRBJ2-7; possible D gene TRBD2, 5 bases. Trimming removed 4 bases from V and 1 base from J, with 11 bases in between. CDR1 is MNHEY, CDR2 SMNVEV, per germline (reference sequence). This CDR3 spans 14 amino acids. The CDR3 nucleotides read TGTGCCAGCAGTTCAGAAAGCGGTTCCTACGAGCAGTACTTC. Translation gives CASSSESGSYEQYF.

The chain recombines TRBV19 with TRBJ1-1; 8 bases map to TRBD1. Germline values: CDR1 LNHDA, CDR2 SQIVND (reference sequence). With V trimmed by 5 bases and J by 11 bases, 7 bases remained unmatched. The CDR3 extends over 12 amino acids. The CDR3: CASSYRQGAAFF. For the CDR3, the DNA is TGTGCCAGTAGTTACCGGCAGGGGGCGGCTTTCTTT. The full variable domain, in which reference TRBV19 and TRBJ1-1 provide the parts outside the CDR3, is DGGITQSPKYLFRKEGQNVTLSCEQNLNHDAMYWYRQDPGQGLRLIYYSQIVNDFQKGDIAEGYSVSREKKESFPLTVTSAQKNPTAFYLCASSYRQGAAFFGQGTRLTVV.

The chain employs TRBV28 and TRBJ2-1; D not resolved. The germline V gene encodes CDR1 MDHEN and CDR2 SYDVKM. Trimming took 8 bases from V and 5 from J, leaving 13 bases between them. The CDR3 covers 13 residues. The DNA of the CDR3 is TGTGCCAGCTACTTGACTTCCAACAATGAGCAGTTCTTC. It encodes CASYLTSNNEQFF.

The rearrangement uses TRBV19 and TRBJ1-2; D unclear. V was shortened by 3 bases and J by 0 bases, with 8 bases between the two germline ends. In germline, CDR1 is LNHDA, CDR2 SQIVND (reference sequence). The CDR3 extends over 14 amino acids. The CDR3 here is CASSMLTPNYGYTF. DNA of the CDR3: TGTGCCAGTAGTATGCTGACACCTAACTATGGCTACACCTTC.

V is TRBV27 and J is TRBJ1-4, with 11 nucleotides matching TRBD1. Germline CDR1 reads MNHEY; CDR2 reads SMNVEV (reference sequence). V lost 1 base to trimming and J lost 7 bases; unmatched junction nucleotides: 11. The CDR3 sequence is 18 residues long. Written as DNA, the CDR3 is TGTGCCAGCAGTTTATTTGGCGCCGGGACAGGGGGGAGTGAAAAACTGTTTTTT. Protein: CASSLFGAGTGGSEKLFF.

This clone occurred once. The CDR3 protein is CASGLVTSGRNTGELFF. In DNA, the CDR3 is TGTGCTAGTGGTTTGGTAACCAGCGGGAGGAACACCGGGGAGCTGTTTTTT. The rearrangement uses TRBV12-5 and TRBJ2-2; TRBD2 matches 8 bases. CDR3 length: 17 residues. Germline V gives CDR1 LGHNT, CDR2 FRNRAP. Trimming cost V 0 bases and J 1 base; bases outside gene matches: 4.

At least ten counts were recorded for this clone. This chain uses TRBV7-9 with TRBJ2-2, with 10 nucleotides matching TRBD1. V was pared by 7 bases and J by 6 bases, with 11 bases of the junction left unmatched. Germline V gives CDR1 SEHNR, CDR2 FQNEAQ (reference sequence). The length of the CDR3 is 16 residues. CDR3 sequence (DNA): TGTGCCAGCACCCCACCGGGGACAGGGGTCTCCGGGGAGCTGTTTTTT. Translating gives CASTPPGTGVSGELFF.

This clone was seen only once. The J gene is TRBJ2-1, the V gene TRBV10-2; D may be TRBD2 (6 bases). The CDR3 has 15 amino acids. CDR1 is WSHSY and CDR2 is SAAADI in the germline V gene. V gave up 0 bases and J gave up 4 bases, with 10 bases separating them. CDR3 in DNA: TGCGCCAGCAGTGAGTCTGATAGCGGATACAATGAGCAGTTCTTC. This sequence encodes CASSESDSGYNEQFF.